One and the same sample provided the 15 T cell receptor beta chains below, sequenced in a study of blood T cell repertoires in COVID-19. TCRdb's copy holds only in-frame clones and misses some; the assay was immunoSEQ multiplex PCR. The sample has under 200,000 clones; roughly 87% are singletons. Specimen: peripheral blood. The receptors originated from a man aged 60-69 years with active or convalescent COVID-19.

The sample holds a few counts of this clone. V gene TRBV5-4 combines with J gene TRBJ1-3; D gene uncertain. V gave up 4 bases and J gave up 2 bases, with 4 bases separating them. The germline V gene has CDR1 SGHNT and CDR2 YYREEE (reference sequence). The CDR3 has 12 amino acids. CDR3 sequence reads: CASSSTGNTIYF. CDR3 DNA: TGTGCCAGCAGCAGCACTGGAAACACCATATATTTT.

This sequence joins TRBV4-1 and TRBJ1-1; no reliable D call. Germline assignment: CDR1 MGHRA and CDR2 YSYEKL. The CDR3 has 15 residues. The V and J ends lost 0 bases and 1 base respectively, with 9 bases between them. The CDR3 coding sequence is TGCGCCAGCAGCCAAGATGCGGATTGGAACACTGAAGCTTTCTTT. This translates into CASSQDADWNTEAFF.

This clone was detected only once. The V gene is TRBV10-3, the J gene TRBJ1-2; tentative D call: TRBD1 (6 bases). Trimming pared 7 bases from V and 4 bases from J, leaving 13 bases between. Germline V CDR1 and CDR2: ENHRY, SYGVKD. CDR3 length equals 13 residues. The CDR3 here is CAITPDRSYGYTF. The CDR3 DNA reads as TGTGCCATCACCCCGGACAGATCCTATGGCTACACCTTC.

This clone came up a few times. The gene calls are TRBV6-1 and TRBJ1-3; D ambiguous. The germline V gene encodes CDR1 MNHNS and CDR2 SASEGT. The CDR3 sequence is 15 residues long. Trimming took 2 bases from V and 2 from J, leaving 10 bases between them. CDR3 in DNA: TGTGCCAGCAGTGAATTATGGGGAGCTGGAAACACCATATATTTT. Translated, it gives CASSELWGAGNTIYF.

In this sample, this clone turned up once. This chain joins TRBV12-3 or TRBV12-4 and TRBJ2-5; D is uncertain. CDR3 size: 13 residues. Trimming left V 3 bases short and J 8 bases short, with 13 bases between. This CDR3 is CASSFAAPGTQYF. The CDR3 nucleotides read TGTGCCAGCAGTTTCGCGGCTCCGGGTACCCAGTACTTC.

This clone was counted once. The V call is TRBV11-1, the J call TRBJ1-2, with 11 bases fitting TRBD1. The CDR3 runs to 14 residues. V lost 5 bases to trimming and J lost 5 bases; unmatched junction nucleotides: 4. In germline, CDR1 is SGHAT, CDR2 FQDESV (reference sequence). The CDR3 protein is CASSPGQGAYGYTF. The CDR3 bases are TGTGCCAGCAGCCCAGGACAGGGGGCATATGGCTACACCTTC.

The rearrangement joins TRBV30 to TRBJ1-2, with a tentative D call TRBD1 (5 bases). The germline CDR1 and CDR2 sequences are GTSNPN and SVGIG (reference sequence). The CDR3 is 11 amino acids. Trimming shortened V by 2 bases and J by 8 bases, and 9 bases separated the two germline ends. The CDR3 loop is CAWSYRSGYTF. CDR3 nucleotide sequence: TGTGCCTGGAGTTACAGGTCCGGCTACACCTTC.

CDR3 residues: CASSSSYGYTF. The CDR3 coding sequence is TGTGCCAGCAGCTCCTCGTATGGCTACACCTTC. This chain connects TRBV11-2 to TRBJ1-2; no reliable D call. Germline assignment: CDR1 SGHAT and CDR2 FQNNGV. This CDR3 has 11 amino acids. V lost 4 bases and J lost 5, with 5 bases in between.

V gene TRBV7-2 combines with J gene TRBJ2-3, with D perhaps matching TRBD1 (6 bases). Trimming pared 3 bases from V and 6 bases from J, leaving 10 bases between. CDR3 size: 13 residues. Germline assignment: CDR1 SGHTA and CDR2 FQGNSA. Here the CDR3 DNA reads TGTGCCAGCAGCTTTCAGGGGTGGGATACGCAGTATTTT. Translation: CASSFQGWDTQYF.

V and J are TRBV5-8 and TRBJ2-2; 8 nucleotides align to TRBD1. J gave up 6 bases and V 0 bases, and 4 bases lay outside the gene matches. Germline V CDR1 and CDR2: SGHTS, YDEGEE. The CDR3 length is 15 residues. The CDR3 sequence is CASSLVGQGAGELFF. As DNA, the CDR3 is TGTGCCAGCAGCTTGGTTGGACAGGGTGCCGGGGAGCTGTTTTTT.

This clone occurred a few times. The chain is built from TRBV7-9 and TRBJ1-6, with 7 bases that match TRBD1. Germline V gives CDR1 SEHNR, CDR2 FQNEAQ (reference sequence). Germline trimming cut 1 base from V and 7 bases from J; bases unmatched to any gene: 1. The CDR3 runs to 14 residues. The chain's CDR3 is CASSLGRGNSPLHF. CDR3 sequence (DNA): TGTGCCAGCAGCTTAGGCAGGGGGAATTCACCCCTCCACTTT.

The DNA for the CDR3 is TGTGCCATCAGTGTTGGGGACTCCTACCCGCCAGGCTACACCTTC. Encoded protein: CAISVGDSYPPGYTF. V gene TRBV10-3 combines with J gene TRBJ1-2; D perhaps matches TRBD1 (5 bases). Germline loops: CDR1 ENHRY, CDR2 SYGVKD. This CDR3 region has 15 residues. V lost 4 bases and J lost 8, with 20 bases in between.

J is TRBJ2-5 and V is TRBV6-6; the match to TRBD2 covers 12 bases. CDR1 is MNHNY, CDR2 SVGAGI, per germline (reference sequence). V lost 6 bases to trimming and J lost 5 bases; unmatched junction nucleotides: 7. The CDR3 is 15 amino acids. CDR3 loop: CASRSGTSGHETQYF. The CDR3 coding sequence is TGTGCCAGCAGAAGCGGGACTAGCGGGCATGAGACCCAGTACTTC.

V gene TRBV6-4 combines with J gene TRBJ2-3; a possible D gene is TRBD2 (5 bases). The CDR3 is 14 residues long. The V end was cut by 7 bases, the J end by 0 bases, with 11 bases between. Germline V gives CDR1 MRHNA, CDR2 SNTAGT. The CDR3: CASKREASTDTQYF. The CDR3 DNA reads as TGTGCCAGCAAACGGGAAGCTAGCACAGATACGCAGTATTTT.

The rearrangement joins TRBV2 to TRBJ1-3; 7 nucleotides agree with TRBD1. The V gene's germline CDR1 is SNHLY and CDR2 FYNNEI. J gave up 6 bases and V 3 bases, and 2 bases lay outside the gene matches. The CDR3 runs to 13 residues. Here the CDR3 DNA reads TGTGCCAGCAGTGAGGGGACAGAAAACACCATATATTTT. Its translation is CASSEGTENTIYF.